The source of this T cell receptor beta chain is a study of control samples from healthy donors and cancer patients. Trimming cost V 6 bases and J 2 bases, with 13 bases left between them. The CDR3 has 14 amino acids. Germline V gives CDR1 LNHDA, CDR2 SQIVND (reference sequence). This clone appeared once. Sequencing was performed with immunoSEQ multiplex PCR; in TCRdb, only in-frame clones are kept and a portion is missing. The sample lists 200,000 or so clones; around 94% were seen once. The genes are TRBV19 and TRBJ1-2; weak D call: TRBD1 (6 bases). The specimen was blood. This TCR was recovered from a man aged 45-60 years in good health. The CDR3 sequence is CASSLYRENYGYTF. The CDR3, as DNA: TGTGCCAGTAGCCTATACAGGGAAAACTATGGCTACACCTTC.